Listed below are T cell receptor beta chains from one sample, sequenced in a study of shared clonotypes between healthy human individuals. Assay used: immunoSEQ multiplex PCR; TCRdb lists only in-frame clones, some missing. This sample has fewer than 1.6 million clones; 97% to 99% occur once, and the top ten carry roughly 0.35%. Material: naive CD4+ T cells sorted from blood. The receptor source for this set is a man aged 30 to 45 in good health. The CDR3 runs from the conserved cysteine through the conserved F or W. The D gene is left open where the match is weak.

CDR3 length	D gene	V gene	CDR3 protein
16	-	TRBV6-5	CASSYSIRGRRNTIYF
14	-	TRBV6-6	CASGHGGAGNTIYF
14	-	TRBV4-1	CASSGGSVNQPQHF
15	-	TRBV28	CASSHLGSRGGELFF
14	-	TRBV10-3	CAISPLGGQEEAFF
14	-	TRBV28	CASSSPSETYEQYF
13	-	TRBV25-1	CATRGASSYEQYF
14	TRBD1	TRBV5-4	CASSRRQGSEKLFF
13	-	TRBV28	CASSFLGAYEQYF
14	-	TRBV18	CASSPGGLAQPQHF
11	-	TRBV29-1	CSVVTVYEQYF
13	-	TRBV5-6	CASSLAAGNGYTF
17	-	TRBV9	CASSPGASGAAQETQYF
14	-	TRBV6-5	CASSSLGSNQPQHF
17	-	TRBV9	CASSVGTGPTRVETQYF
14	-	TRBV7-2	CASSLAPWGSAQYF
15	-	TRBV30	CAWSVGGPGNQPQHF
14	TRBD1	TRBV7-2	CASSLKTGVQPQHF
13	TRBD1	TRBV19	CASSDRINYGYTF
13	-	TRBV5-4	CASSLELGTEAFF
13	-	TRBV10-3	CAINLDRTGELFF
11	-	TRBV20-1	CSASEAYEQYF
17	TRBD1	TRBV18	CASSPPPGQGGKNIQYF
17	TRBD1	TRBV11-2	CASSLVPRRGLNTEAFF
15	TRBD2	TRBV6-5	CASSLAGGPNSEQFF
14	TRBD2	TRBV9	CASNEGLAGDTQYF
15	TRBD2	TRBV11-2	CASRTLTGTRETQYF
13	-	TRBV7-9	CASSITGNTEAFF
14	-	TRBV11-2	CASSPRIGGNTIYF
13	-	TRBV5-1	CASSLVRGTEAFF
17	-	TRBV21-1	CASSNKERKGAKNIQYF